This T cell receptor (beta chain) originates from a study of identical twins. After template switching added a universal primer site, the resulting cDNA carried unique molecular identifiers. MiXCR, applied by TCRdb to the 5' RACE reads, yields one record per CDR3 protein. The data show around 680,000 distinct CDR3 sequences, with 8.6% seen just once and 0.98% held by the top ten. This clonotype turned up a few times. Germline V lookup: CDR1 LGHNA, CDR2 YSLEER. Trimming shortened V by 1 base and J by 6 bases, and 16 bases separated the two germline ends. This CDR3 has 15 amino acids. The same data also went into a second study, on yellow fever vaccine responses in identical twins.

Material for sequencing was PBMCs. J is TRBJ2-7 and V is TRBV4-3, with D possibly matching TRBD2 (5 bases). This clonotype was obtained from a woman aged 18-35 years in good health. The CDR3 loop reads CASSQGPIGGSEQYF. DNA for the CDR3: TGCGCCAGCAGCCAAGGCCCGATAGGAGGATCCGAGCAGTACTTC.